A selection of T cell receptor beta chains follows, all from one sample in a study of cytomegalovirus exposure and HLA in healthy donors. Profiling relied on immunoSEQ multiplex PCR, and the TCRdb table lists in-frame clones only, not all of them. The table records 160,000 or so clones, 82% of them present only once. Material for sequencing was PBMCs. The receptor set was obtained from a man in his forties or fifties in good health and CMV-seropositive. Each CDR3 is given with its conserved first and last residue. Fields, in order: V gene, D gene, J gene, CDR3 length, clone size, CDR3 protein, CDR3 DNA. A D gene is named only where the DNA matches it firmly. Rows give clone size only sometimes, using once, few, many, or a class for an expanded clone.

>TRBV7-6|.|TRBJ2-2|17|.
CASSLAVQTVNTGELFF
TGTGCCAGCAGCTTAGCGGTTCAAACGGTGAACACCGGGGAGCTGTTTTTT
>TRBV27|TRBD1|TRBJ2-6|16|.
CASSFRGLSGANVLTF
TGTGCCAGCAGTTTCAGGGGGCTCTCTGGGGCCAACGTCCTGACTTTC
>TRBV11-2|TRBD1|TRBJ2-7|16|.
CASSPSGTGNSYEQYF
TGTGCCAGCAGCCCTTCCGGGACAGGAAACTCCTACGAGCAGTACTTC
>TRBV5-6|.|TRBJ2-2|16|.
CASSLGETSDFGELFF
TGTGCCAGCAGCTTGGGGGAGACTAGTGACTTCGGGGAGCTGTTTTTT
>TRBV11-1|TRBD1|TRBJ1-1|13|.
CASSRPQGDEAFF
TGTGCCAGCAGCCGACCTCAGGGGGACGAAGCTTTCTTT
>TRBV28|TRBD2|TRBJ2-3|14|.
CASSLAGVLDTQYF
TGTGCCAGCAGTTTGGCGGGGGTATTAGATACGCAGTATTTT
>TRBV13|TRBD1|TRBJ2-5|14|.
CASSSTGGSGTQYF
TGTGCCAGCAGCTCCACAGGGGGCTCGGGGACCCAGTACTTC
>TRBV5-1|.|TRBJ2-7|14|.
CASSAGTTRGEQYF
TGCGCCAGCAGCGCCGGGACAACCCGTGGCGAGCAGTACTTC
>TRBV7-9|TRBD2|TRBJ2-3|17|.
CASSLGYGTSVTDTQYF
TGTGCCAGCAGCTTAGGATATGGGACTAGTGTTACAGATACGCAGTATTTT
>TRBV4-1|.|TRBJ1-3|18|.
CASSLPPSFTGAGNTIYF
TGCGCCAGCAGCCTCCCCCCTTCTTTTACAGGAGCTGGAAACACCATATATTTT
>TRBV10-3|.|TRBJ1-5|15|few
CAISESEDSNQPQHF
TGTGCCATCAGTGAGTCTGAGGATAGCAATCAGCCCCAGCATTTT
>TRBV2|TRBD2|TRBJ2-3|14|few
CASSPGLASDTQYF
TGTGCCAGCAGTCCCGGACTAGCCTCCGATACGCAGTATTTT
>TRBV4-3|.|TRBJ2-3|14|.
CASSQGGGVDTQYF
TGCGCCAGCAGCCAGGGAGGGGGGGTAGATACGCAGTATTTT
>TRBV18|.|TRBJ2-7|13|once
CASSPQGDYEQYF
TGTGCCAGCTCACCACAAGGAGACTACGAGCAGTACTTC
>TRBV4-3|.|TRBJ1-5|15|.
CASSQDFFGNQPQHF
TGCGCCAGCAGCCAAGATTTTTTCGGCAATCAGCCCCAGCATTTT
>TRBV28|TRBD2|TRBJ2-7|15|.
CASSSVKAGPYEQYF
TGTGCCAGCAGTTCCGTGAAAGCGGGACCCTACGAGCAGTACTTC
>TRBV9|.|TRBJ2-7|16|.
CASSVSDSYISYEQYF
TGTGCCAGCAGCGTCTCCGACTCCTACATCTCCTACGAGCAGTACTTC
>TRBV7-9|.|TRBJ1-1|14|few
CASRGHGENTEAFF
TGTGCCAGCAGGGGTCACGGGGAGAACACTGAAGCTTTCTTT
>TRBV2|TRBD1|TRBJ1-5|14|.
CASRDRGGNQPQHF
TGTGCCAGCAGGGACAGGGGAGGCAATCAGCCCCAGCATTTT
>TRBV6-5|.|TRBJ1-1|16|.
CASSYFFTPSGTEAFF
TGTGCCAGCAGTTACTTTTTCACCCCTTCGGGCACTGAAGCTTTCTTT
>TRBV6-4|.|TRBJ1-5|16|.
CASSVQGPYSNQPQHF
TGTGCCAGCAGTGTCCAGGGGCCTTATAGCAATCAGCCCCAGCATTTT
>TRBV20-1|.|TRBJ1-1|11|.
CRFGGGTEAFF
TGCAGGTTCGGGGGAGGCACTGAAGCTTTCTTT
>TRBV4-2|TRBD2|TRBJ2-7|15|.
CASSPLAGGPPEQYF
TGTGCCAGCAGCCCCCTAGCGGGAGGGCCTCCCGAGCAGTACTTC
>TRBV19|.|TRBJ2-7|13|once
CASSRKPDSEQYF
TGTGCCAGTAGTAGAAAACCGGACAGCGAGCAGTACTTC
>TRBV19|.|TRBJ2-2|17|.
CASSTQTGTPGSGELFF
TGTGCCAGTAGTACCCAGACAGGAACACCCGGCTCCGGGGAGCTGTTTTTT
>TRBV4-1|TRBD1|TRBJ1-2|17|.
CASSQGGQGALNYGYTF
TGCGCCAGCAGCCAAGGCGGACAGGGGGCCCTTAACTATGGCTACACCTTC
>TRBV11-3|.|TRBJ2-5|12|.
CASSKGSETQYF
TGTGCCAGCAGCAAGGGGTCCGAGACCCAGTACTTC
>TRBV4-1|TRBD1|TRBJ1-2|14|.
CASSQGDRLDGYTF
TGCGCCAGCAGCCAAGGGGACAGACTGGATGGCTACACCTTC
>TRBV7-2|.|TRBJ1-1|14|few
CASSLTGPNTEAFF
TGTGCCAGCAGCCTCACAGGGCCCAACACTGAAGCTTTCTTT
>TRBV20-1|.|TRBJ1-4|11|.
CSAAENEKLFF
TGCAGTGCCGCAGAAAATGAAAAACTGTTTTTT
>TRBV27|TRBD1|TRBJ2-7|17|.
CASSLIRDSKTSYEQYF
TGTGCCAGCAGTCTTATACGGGACAGCAAAACCTCCTACGAGCAGTACTTC
>TRBV30|.|TRBJ1-1|14|.
CAWSIGTENTEAFF
TGTGCCTGGTCCATAGGGACTGAAAACACTGAAGCTTTCTTT
>TRBV28|.|TRBJ2-2|15|.
CASSFRGRAAGELFF
TGTGCCAGCAGTTTTAGAGGCAGGGCGGCCGGGGAGCTGTTTTTT
>TRBV29-1|TRBD1|TRBJ2-1|12|.
CSVGTGRNEQFF
TGCAGCGTTGGGACAGGGCGCAATGAGCAGTTCTTC
>TRBV27|.|TRBJ1-5|14|.
CASSFRGNNQPQHF
TGTGCCAGCAGTTTTAGGGGGAACAATCAGCCCCAGCATTTT
>TRBV28|.|TRBJ1-2|14|.
CASSLGRANYGYTF
TGTGCCAGCAGTTTGGGCAGAGCTAACTATGGCTACACCTTC
>TRBV5-6|TRBD2|TRBJ2-5|15|once
CASSLVSGSYETQYF
TGTGCCAGCAGCTTGGTTAGCGGGAGTTATGAGACCCAGTACTTC
>TRBV19|TRBD2|TRBJ2-1|14|.
CASSIFGRDNEQFF
TGTGCCAGTAGTATATTCGGGAGGGACAATGAGCAGTTCTTC
>TRBV9|TRBD2|TRBJ2-3|15|.
CASSVREGRADTRYF
TGTGCCAGCAGCGTTAGAGAGGGGAGGGCAGATACGCGGTATTTT